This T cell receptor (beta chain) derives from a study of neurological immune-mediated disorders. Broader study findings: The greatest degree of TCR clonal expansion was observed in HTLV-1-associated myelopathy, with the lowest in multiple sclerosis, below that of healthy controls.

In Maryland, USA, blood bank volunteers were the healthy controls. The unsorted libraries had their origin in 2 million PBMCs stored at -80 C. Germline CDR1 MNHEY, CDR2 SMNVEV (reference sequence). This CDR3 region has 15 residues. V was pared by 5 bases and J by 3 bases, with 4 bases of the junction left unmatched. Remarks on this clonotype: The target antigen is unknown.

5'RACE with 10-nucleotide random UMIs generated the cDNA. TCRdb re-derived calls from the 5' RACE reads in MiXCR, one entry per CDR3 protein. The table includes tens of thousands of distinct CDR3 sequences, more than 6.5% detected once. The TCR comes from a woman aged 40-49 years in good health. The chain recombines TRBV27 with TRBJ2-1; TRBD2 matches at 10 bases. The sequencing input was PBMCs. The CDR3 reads CASSAGTSDYNEQFF. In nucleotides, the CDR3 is TGTGCCAGCAGTGCCGGGACTAGCGACTACAATGAGCAGTTCTTC.